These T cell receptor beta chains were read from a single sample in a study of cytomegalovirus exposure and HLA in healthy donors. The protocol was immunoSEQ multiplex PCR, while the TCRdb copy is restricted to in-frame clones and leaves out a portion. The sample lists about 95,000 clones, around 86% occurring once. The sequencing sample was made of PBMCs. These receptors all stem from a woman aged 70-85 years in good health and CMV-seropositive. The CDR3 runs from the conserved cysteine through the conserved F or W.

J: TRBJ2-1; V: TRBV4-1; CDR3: CASSQGLAGPTSSYNEQFF
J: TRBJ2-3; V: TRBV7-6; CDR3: CASSLDRRGWDTQYF
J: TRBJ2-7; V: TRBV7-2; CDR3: CASSLVPGGEQYF
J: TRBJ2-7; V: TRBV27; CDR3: CASSRRDGTYEQYF
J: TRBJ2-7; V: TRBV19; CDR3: CASSIVDRSYEQYF
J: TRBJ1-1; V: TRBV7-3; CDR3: CASSLDTNTEAFF
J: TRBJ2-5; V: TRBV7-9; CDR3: CASSLGVAGETQYF
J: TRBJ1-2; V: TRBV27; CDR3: CASEPQGVEDGYTF
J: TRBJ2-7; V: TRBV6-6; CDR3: CASSYRTSGAAYEQYF
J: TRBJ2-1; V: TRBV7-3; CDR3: CASSTGLGNEQFF
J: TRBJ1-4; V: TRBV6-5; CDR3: CASSTGTGYEKLFF
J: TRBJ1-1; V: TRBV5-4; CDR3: CASSLDGGGGTEAFF
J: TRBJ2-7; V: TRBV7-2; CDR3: CASSLAPLAGAYEQYF
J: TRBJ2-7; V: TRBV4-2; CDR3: CASSRTGYFSYEQYF
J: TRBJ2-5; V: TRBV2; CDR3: CASSEVQETQYF
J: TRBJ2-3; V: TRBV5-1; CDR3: CASSRQPQRGLDTQYF
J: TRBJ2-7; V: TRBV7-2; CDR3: CASSTSSGNYEQYF
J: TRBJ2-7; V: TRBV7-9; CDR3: CASSLDRYSYEQYF
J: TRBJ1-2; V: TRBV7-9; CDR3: CASSSPTAGFGFSRGYTF
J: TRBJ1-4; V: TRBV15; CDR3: CATSRDRNRGNEKLFF
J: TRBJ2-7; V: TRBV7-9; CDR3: CASSPNPGLAGCF
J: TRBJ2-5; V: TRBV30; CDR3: CAWRRQETQYF
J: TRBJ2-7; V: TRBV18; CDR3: CASSQSTAGREQYF
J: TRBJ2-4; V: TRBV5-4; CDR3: CASSAGGSGGREPKNIQYF
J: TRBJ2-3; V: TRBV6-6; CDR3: CASSYGGRAGTDTQYF
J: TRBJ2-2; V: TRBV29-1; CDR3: CSVTEGGPNTGELFF
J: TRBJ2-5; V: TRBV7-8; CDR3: CASSLRGGREETQYF